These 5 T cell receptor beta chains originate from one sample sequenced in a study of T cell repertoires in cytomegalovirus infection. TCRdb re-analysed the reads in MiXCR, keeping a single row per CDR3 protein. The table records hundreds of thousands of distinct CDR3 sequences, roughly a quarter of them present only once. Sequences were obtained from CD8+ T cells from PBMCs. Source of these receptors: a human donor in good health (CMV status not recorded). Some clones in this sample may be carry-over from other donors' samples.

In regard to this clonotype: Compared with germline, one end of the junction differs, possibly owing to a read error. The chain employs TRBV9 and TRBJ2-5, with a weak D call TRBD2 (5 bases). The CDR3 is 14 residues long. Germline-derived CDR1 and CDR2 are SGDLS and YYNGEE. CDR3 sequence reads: CASSVPTAAETQYF. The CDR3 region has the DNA TGTGCCAGTAGCGTGCCCACAGCGGCCGAGACCCAGTACTTC.

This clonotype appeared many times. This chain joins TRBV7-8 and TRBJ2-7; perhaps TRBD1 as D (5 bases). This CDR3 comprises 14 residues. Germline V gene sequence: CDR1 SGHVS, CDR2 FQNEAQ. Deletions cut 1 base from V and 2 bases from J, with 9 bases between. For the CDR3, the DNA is TGTGCCAGCAGCTTAGAGGCAGGGCCCTACGAGCAGTACGTC. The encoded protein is CASSLEAGPYEQYV.

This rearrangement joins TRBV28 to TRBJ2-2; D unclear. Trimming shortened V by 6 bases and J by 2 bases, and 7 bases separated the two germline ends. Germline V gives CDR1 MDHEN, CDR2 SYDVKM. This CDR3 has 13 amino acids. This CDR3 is CASSEDNTGELFF. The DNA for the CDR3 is TGTGCCAGCAGCGAGGATAACACCGGGGAGCTGTTTTTT.

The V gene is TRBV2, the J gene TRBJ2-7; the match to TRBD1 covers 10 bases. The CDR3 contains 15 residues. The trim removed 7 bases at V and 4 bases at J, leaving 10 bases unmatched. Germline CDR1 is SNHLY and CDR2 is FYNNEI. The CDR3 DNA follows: TGTGCCAGCACCGCTCGGGACAGGGGCGTTTACGAGCAGTACTTC. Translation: CASTARDRGVYEQYF.

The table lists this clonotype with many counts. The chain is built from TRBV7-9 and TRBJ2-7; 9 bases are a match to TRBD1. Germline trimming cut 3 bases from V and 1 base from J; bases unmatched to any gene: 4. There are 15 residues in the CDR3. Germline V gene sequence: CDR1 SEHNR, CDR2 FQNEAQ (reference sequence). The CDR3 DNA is TGTGCCAGCAGCTTGGGGACAGGGACATCCTACGAGCAGTACTTC. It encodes CASSLGTGTSYEQYF. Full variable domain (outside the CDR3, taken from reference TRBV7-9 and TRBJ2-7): DTGVSQNPRHKITKRGQNVTFRCDPISEHNRLYWYRQTLGQGPEFLTYFQNEAQLEKSRLLSDRFSAERPKGSFSTLEIQRTEQGDSAMYLCASSLGTGTSYEQYFGPGTRLTVT.